This TCR beta chain originates from a study of T cell clonality in common variable immunodeficiency. Findings and limits, study-wide: Common variable immunodeficiency TCR beta sequences reportedly had fewer deletions and N-nucleotide insertions. Fewer TCRbeta clones were shared among CVID subjects than controls.

Measured with immunoSEQ multiplex PCR; TCRdb has only the in-frame clones, and not every one. The sample contains fewer than 25,000 clones, none of them singletons. Diagnosis required reduced IgG, IgA and/or IgM with specific antibody deficiency. Notes on this clone: Its antigen remains unidentified. The read comes to an end 3 residues before the CDR3 does, leaving the germline J gene to fill in the end.

V lost 3 bases and J lost 6, with 12 bases in between. The length of the CDR3 is 13 residues. Germline V gives CDR1 SEHNR, CDR2 FQNEAQ (reference sequence). Sequencing used peripheral blood mononuclear cells. This chain uses TRBV7-9 with TRBJ2-7; TRBD1 might be the D (7 bases). The origin of this receptor is a human donor with common variable immunodeficiency. The sequenced CDR3 bases are TGTGCCAGCAGCTTCGGACAGGAGGGCGAG. It codes for CASSFGQEGE. The CDR3 in full is CASSFGQEGEQYF. Supplemented by reference TRBV7-9 and TRBJ2-7, the full variable domain reads DTGVSQNPRHKITKRGQNVTFRCDPISEHNRLYWYRQTLGQGPEFLTYFQNEAQLEKSRLLSDRFSAERPKGSFSTLEIQRTEQGDSAMYLCASSFGQEGEQYFGPGTRLTVT.